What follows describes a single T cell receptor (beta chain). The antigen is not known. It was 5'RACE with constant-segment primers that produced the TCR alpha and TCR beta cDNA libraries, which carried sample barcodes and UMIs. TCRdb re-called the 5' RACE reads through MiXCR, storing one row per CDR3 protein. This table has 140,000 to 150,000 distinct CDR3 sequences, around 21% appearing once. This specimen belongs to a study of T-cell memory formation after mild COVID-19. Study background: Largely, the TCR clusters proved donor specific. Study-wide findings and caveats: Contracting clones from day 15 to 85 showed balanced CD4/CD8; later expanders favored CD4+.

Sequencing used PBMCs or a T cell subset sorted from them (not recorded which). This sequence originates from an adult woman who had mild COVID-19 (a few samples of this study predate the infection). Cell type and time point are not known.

CDR3 region: CASSRRAGVADTQYF. The CDR3 DNA sequence: TGTGCCAGCAGCCGTCGAGCGGGAGTGGCAGATACGCAGTATTTT. The rearrangement uses TRBV7-3 and TRBJ2-3; 8 bases fit TRBD2. Germline V gene sequence: CDR1 SGHTA, CDR2 FQGTGA. Trimming removed 5 bases from V and 4 bases from J; junction bases left unmatched: 8. CDR3 size: 15 residues.